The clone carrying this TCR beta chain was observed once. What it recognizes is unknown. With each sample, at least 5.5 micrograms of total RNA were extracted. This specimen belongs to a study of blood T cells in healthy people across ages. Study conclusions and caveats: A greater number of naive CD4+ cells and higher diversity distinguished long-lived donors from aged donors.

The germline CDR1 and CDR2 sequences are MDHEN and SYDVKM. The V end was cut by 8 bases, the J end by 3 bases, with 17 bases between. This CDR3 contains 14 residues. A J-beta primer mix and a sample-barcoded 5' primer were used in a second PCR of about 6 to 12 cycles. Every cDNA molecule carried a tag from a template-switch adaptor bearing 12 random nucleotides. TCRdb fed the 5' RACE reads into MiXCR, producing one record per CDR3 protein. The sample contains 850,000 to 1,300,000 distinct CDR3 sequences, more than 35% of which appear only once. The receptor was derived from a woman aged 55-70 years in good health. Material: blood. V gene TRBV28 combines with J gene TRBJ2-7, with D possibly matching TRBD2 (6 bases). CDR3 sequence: CASHRDSLYYEQYF. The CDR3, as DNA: TGTGCCAGCCATCGGGACTCTCTATACTACGAGCAGTACTTC.